This T cell receptor (beta chain) emerged from a study of neurological immune-mediated disorders. Study-level points and caveats: TCR-beta repertoires seemed private in all groups, with no expanded CDR3 amino acid sequences shared. While HTLV-1-associated myelopathy showed the greatest TCR clonal expansion, multiple sclerosis showed the least, falling below healthy controls.

The study built unsorted libraries from 2 million PBMCs kept at -80 C. cDNA synthesis was performed by 5'RACE with 10-nucleotide random UMIs. TCRdb recomputed calls from the 5' RACE reads with MiXCR, one row per CDR3 protein. Of around 50,000 distinct CDR3 sequences listed, approximately 15% were seen once; the top ten hold 4.4%. The V gene lost 3 bases and the J gene lost 3 bases, with 15 bases spanning the gap. Germline V gene sequence: CDR1 DFQATT, CDR2 SNEGSKA (reference sequence). CDR3 length: 14 amino acids. Many counts were recorded for this clonotype. Its target is not known. This clonotype was sampled from a man aged 60 to 69 in good health. The chain recombines TRBV20-1 with TRBJ2-7; D tentatively reads TRBD1 or TRBD2 (6 bases each). Sequenced: PBMCs. The CDR3 sequence: CSASFRRGVYEQYF. CDR3 sequence (DNA): TGCAGTGCTAGCTTCCGTAGGGGGGTCTACGAGCAGTACTTC.